The 27 T cell receptor beta chains given below trace back to one sample, sequenced in a study of T cell repertoires in cytomegalovirus infection. The antigens for these receptors are not known. One entry per CDR3 protein, called by TCRdb with MiXCR from the reads. The repertoire holds approximately 1,000,000 distinct CDR3 sequences, with roughly 31% as singletons. Sample: cultured CD8+ T cells from PBMCs, taken from culture after CMV antigen stimulation. These receptors were obtained from a human donor in good health (CMV status not recorded). Some clones in this sample may be carry-over from other donors' samples.

This clonotype was seen a few times. The chain uses TRBV6-2 or TRBV6-3 and TRBJ1-2; D gene uncertain. The germline V and J ends were trimmed by 5 bases and 4 bases, with 11 bases remaining between them. Germline loops: CDR1 MNHEY, CDR2 SVGEGT. The CDR3 loop spans 13 amino acids. This CDR3 reads CASSPQIIYGYTF. CDR3 coding DNA: TGTGCCAGCAGTCCACAGATTATCTATGGCTACACCTTC.

This sequence joins TRBV6-7 and TRBJ2-5; a weak D match, TRBD2 (5 bases). TRBV6-7 is designated an ORF whose function remains uncertain. This CDR3 has 17 amino acids. V gave up 7 bases and J gave up 2 bases, with 23 bases separating them. CDR3 in DNA: TGTGCCAGCACCCCTACCCCCCCCCGGGGAGAACAAGAGACCCAGTACTTC. Its translation is CASTPTPPRGEQETQYF.

The chain recombines TRBV7-2 with TRBJ2-3, with no clear D. This CDR3 is built from 15 residues. Trimming removed 1 base from V and 4 bases from J, with 12 bases in between. Germline CDR1 is SGHTA and CDR2 is FQGNSA. DNA of the CDR3: TGTGCCAGCAGCTTAGTCCTGGCGGCGTCAGATACGCAGTATTTT. Encoded protein: CASSLVLAASDTQYF.

The gene calls are TRBV7-8 and TRBJ2-7; TRBD1 or TRBD2 may be the D gene (6 bases each). The CDR3 is 14 residues long. Germline CDR1 SGHVS, CDR2 FQNEAQ. The V gene lost 2 bases and the J gene lost 4 bases, with 12 bases spanning the gap. CDR3 coding DNA: TGTGCCAGCAGCTTAAAAGGGGGGCTGTACGAGCAGTACGTC. As protein: CASSLKGGLYEQYV.

The table lists this clonotype with a few counts. The CDR3 sequence is CATSRNDFDRAFF. As DNA, the CDR3 is TGTGCCACCAGCAGGAACGATTTTGACAGAGCTTTCTTT. The chain recombines TRBV15 with TRBJ1-1; maybe TRBD1 (5 bases). Per germline, CDR1 LNHNV and CDR2 YYDKDF (reference sequence). V gave up 3 bases and J gave up 10 bases, with 15 bases separating them. CDR3 length: 13 amino acids.

The table lists this clonotype with many counts. V gene TRBV12-3 or TRBV12-4 combines with J gene TRBJ2-4; D not certain. V shed 6 bases and J shed 0 bases, with 15 bases lying between them. The CDR3 has 16 residues. The DNA of the CDR3 is TGTGCCAGCAGCTCGGCCCAGGCTCTAGCCAAAAACATTCAGTACTTC. Protein sequence: CASSSAQALAKNIQYF.

The chain is built from TRBV15 and TRBJ1-1; D not resolved. Trimming stripped 0 bases from V and 2 bases from J, with 10 bases between. Germline-derived CDR1 and CDR2 are LNHNV and YYDKDF (reference sequence). This CDR3 region has 15 residues. The CDR3 DNA is TGTGCCACCAGCAGAGATATGAACCGAAACACTGAAGCTTTCTTT. It specifies CATSRDMNRNTEAFF.

This chain uses TRBV4-1 with TRBJ2-5; unclear D gene. Germline CDR1 MGHRA, CDR2 YSYEKL. V dropped 0 bases and J dropped 1 base, with 6 bases sitting between them. The CDR3 covers 14 residues. The CDR3 nucleotides are TGCGCCAGCAGCCAAGAACAGTTCCAAGAGACCCAGTACTTC. This codes for CASSQEQFQETQYF.

This clonotype was found a few times. The chain has TRBV28 and TRBJ2-2, with D unresolved. The CDR3 loop spans 13 amino acids. V was shortened by 3 bases and J by 5 bases, with 7 bases between the two germline ends. CDR1 and CDR2 from the germline V gene are MDHEN and SYDVKM. DNA of the CDR3: TGTGCCAGCAGTTTCGAAGCAACCGGGGAGCTGTTTTTT. Its translation is CASSFEATGELFF.

This clonotype was seen only a few times. This clone may be a read error of a much larger clone one base away. The genes are TRBV7-9 and TRBJ1-1; no reliable D call. The V gene lost 2 bases and the J gene lost 6 bases, with 4 bases spanning the gap. There are 11 residues in the CDR3. The germline V gene encodes CDR1 SEHNR and CDR2 FQNEAQ (reference sequence). CDR3 bases: TGTGCCAGCAGCTTAAGGCCTGAAGCTTTCTTT. Amino acid sequence: CASSLRPEAFF. The whole variable domain, filled in from reference TRBV7-9 and TRBJ1-1, reads DTGVSQNPRHKITKRGQNVTFRCDPISEHNRLYWYRQTLGQGPEFLTYFQNEAQLEKSRLLSDRFSAERPKGSFSTLEIQRTEQGDSAMYLCASSLRPEAFFGQGTRLTVV.

The chain employs TRBV6-4 and TRBJ2-1; perhaps TRBD1 as D (6 bases). V was pared by 9 bases and J by 5 bases, with 17 bases between. The germline gives CDR1 MRHNA, CDR2 SNTAGT. This CDR3 contains 14 residues. The CDR3 coding sequence is TGTGCCAGTCGCGGACAGCTCGGAGACAATGAGCAGTTCTTC. Translating gives CASRGQLGDNEQFF.

This clonotype was detected a few times. The chain uses TRBV6-5 and TRBJ1-2; possibly TRBD1 for D (6 bases). The CDR3 contains 19 residues. Trimming removed 0 bases at V and 5 bases at J, with 25 bases between. Germline values: CDR1 MNHEY, CDR2 SVGAGI. The CDR3 is CASSYSKAGLYRAFYGYTF. The CDR3 nucleotides read TGTGCCAGCAGTTACTCGAAGGCGGGACTCTACAGGGCCTTTTATGGCTACACCTTC.

With regard to this clonotype: A much larger clone differs by one base, so this may be a read error. The chain is built from TRBV5-3 and TRBJ2-7; D call uncertain. TRBV5-3 is an ORF, and what it does is uncertain. The CDR3 runs 11 residues. Trimming took off 8 bases at V and 2 bases at J, with 8 bases between the two ends. The CDR3 nucleotides read TGTGCCAGCATCGCCCCCTACGAGCAGTACTTC. Encoded protein: CASIAPYEQYF.

This clonotype was seen a handful of times. The gene calls are TRBV11-2 and TRBJ2-1; 7 nucleotides align to TRBD2. The CDR3 sequence is 17 residues long. Trimming took 1 base from V and 8 from J; bases not matched to a gene: 14. Germline V CDR1 and CDR2: SGHAT, FQNNGV. The CDR3 DNA sequence: TGTGCCAGCAGCTTAGGCACCCACAGCGGGGCTCTCGATGAGCAGTTCTTC. Its translation is CASSLGTHSGALDEQFF.

J is TRBJ1-1 and V is TRBV19, with D possibly TRBD1 on 6 matching bases. The CDR3 runs to 14 residues. CDR1 and CDR2 (germline): LNHDA, SQIVND (reference sequence). The V and J ends lost 4 bases and 6 bases respectively, with 15 bases between them. CDR3 coding DNA: TGTGCCAGTAGTACAGGGGTCTTGGACGCTGAAGCTTTCTTT. Its protein is CASSTGVLDAEAFF.

The sample holds a few counts of this clonotype. The J gene is TRBJ2-1, the V gene TRBV5-6; D is ambiguous. Germline V gives CDR1 SGHDT, CDR2 YYEEEE. V shed 4 bases and J shed 0 bases, with 14 bases lying between them. The CDR3 spans 16 residues. CDR3 amino acids: CASSLLNPYSYNEQFF. The CDR3 DNA reads as TGTGCCAGCAGCCTCTTGAATCCATACTCCTACAATGAGCAGTTCTTC.

The table lists this clonotype with a few counts. The chain employs TRBV9 and TRBJ2-3; D might be TRBD2 (5 bases). This CDR3 is 16 amino acids long. V was cut by 1 base and J by 3 bases, with 15 bases left in between. Germline lookup yields CDR1 SGDLS and CDR2 YYNGEE. In nucleotides, the CDR3 is TGTGCCAGCAGCGTATACGGCGGCAGAGGGACAGATACGCAGTATTTT. Its translation: CASSVYGGRGTDTQYF.

With regard to this clonotype: A single base separates this from a much larger clone, so it may be a read error. The CDR3 spells CASSLIGRGEAFF. CDR3 in DNA: TGTGCCAGCAGCTTAATAGGGAGAGGTGAAGCTTTCTTT. J is TRBJ1-1 and V is TRBV7-2, with D unresolved. CDR3 length: 13 amino acids. Trimming removed 2 bases at V and 7 bases at J, with 11 bases between. Germline V gene lookup returns CDR1 SGHTA and CDR2 FQGNSA.

In its sample, this clonotype was seen once. The CDR3 here is CASSLIAGYGRSTYSNQPQHF. In DNA form, the CDR3 reads TGTGCCAGCAGCTTAATCGCTGGTTATGGGAGGTCTACGTATAGCAATCAGCCCCAGCATTTT. This chain joins TRBV5-8 and TRBJ1-5; the D is unclear. Trimming pared 2 bases from V and 0 bases from J, leaving 27 bases between. Germline-derived CDR1 and CDR2 are SGHTS and YDEGEE. The CDR3 runs 21 residues. Supplemented by reference TRBV5-8 and TRBJ1-5, the full variable domain reads EAGVTQSPTHLIKTRGQQATLRCSPISGHTSVYWYQQALGLGLQFLLWYDEGEERNRGNFPPRFSGRQFPNYSSELNVNALELEDSALYLCASSLIAGYGRSTYSNQPQHFGDGTRLSIL.

This clonotype occurred many times. This sequence joins TRBV7-6 and TRBJ1-2; the match to TRBD1 covers 7 bases. The CDR3 runs to 12 residues. Germline assignment: CDR1 SGHVS and CDR2 FNYEAQ. V trimming: 5 bases; J trimming: 4 bases; junction bases outside the gene matches: 1. The CDR3 coding sequence is TGTGCCAGCAGCGGGGACAGCTATGGCTACACCTTC. Amino acid sequence: CASSGDSYGYTF.

This clonotype has just one count. The chain links TRBV19 to TRBJ1-1, with D possibly being TRBD1 (5 bases). The length of the CDR3 is 12 residues. From germline, CDR1 is LNHDA and CDR2 SQIVND (reference sequence). The V and J ends lost 7 bases and 12 bases respectively, with 18 bases between them. The CDR3: CASKGTGRGTFF. The CDR3 DNA sequence: TGTGCCAGTAAGGGGACTGGCAGAGGGACTTTCTTT. Looking up the rest from reference TRBV19 and TRBJ1-1 gives the full variable domain: DGGITQSPKYLFRKEGQNVTLSCEQNLNHDAMYWYRQDPGQGLRLIYYSQIVNDFQKGDIAEGYSVSREKKESFPLTVTSAQKNPTAFYLCASKGTGRGTFFGQGTRLTVV.

J is TRBJ1-2 and V is TRBV14; D unresolved. Germline-derived CDR1 and CDR2 are SGHDN and FVKESK. This CDR3 contains 15 residues. Deletions cut 1 base from V and 7 bases from J, with 16 bases between. CDR3 nucleotide sequence: TGTGCCAGCAGCCAAGGTCGCCGGGGAGTACGTGGCTACACCTTC. This translates into CASSQGRRGVRGYTF.

The J gene is TRBJ2-7, the V gene TRBV5-1; TRBD2 is a possible D gene (5 bases). This CDR3 region has 15 residues. Trimming pared 0 bases from V and 3 bases from J, leaving 13 bases between. Germline V gives CDR1 SGHRS, CDR2 YFSETQ. The CDR3 spells CASSLAGIGDYEQYV. The CDR3, as DNA: TGCGCCAGCAGCTTGGCCGGTATCGGGGACTACGAGCAGTACGTC.

CDR3 nucleotides: TGCAGTGCTTGTCCGGAGCGGGGCACAGATACGCAGTATTTT. Translated, it gives CSACPERGTDTQYF. The chain combines TRBV20-1 with TRBJ2-3, with D tentatively TRBD2 (6 bases). V was clipped by 5 bases and J by 1 base, with 13 bases between them. CDR3 size: 14 residues. Germline-derived CDR1 and CDR2 are DFQATT and SNEGSKA (reference sequence).

This clonotype was seen more than once but under ten times. This sequence joins TRBV4-1 and TRBJ1-4; D gene ambiguous. There are 16 residues in the CDR3. The germline CDR1 and CDR2 sequences are MGHRA and YSYEKL. The V end lost 3 bases, the J end lost 6 bases, and 17 bases lay between the germline ends. In DNA, the CDR3 is TGCGCCAGCAGCCACCCCCTCAAGGGCGGTGATGAAAAACTGTTTTTT. It translates to CASSHPLKGGDEKLFF.

The genes are TRBV5-8 and TRBJ1-1; D gene uncertain. V was shortened by 4 bases and J by 6 bases, with 13 bases between the two germline ends. This CDR3 spans 13 amino acids. CDR1 and CDR2 (germline): SGHTS, YDEGEE. The DNA for the CDR3 is TGTGCCAGCAGCCCTCAAGGGCTATCTGAAGCTTTCTTT. Its translation is CASSPQGLSEAFF.

This clonotype appeared many times. This chain joins TRBV7-6 and TRBJ2-7, with 9 bases lining up with TRBD2. Germline loops: CDR1 SGHVS, CDR2 FNYEAQ. The junction had 16 bases not matched to a gene; V was cut back by 1 base and J by 6 bases. This CDR3 has 18 amino acids. In nucleotides, the CDR3 is TGTGCCAGCAGCTTAGAAGGCTGGAGCGGGGGGCCCGCGGGCGAGCAGTACTTC. Its protein product is CASSLEGWSGGPAGEQYF.